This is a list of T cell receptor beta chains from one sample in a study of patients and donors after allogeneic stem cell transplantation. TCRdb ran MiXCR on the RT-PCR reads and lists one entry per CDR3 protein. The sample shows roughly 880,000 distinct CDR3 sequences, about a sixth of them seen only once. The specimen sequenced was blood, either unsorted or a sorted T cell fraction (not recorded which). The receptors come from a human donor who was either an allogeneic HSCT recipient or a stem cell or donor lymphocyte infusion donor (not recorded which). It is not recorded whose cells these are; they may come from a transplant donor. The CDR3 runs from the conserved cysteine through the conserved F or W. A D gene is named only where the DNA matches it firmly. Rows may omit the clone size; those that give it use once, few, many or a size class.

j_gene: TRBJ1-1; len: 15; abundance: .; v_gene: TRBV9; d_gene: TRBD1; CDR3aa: CASSEGQGASSEAFF; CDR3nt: TGTGCCAGCAGCGAAGGACAGGGGGCGAGTTCTGAAGCTTTCTTT
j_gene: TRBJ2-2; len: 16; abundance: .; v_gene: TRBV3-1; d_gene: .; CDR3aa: CASSQWGGARTGELFF; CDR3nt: TGTGCCAGCAGCCAATGGGGGGGCGCCAGGACCGGGGAGCTGTTTTTT
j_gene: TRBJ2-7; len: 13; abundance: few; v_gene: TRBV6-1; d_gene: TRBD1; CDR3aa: CASSGTGQYEQYF; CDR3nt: TGTGCCAGCAGTGGGACAGGGCAGTACGAGCAGTACTTC
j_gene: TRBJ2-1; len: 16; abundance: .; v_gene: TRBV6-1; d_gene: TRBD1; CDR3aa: CASSEGVRTGNNEQFF; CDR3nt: TGTGCCAGCAGTGAAGGGGTCCGGACAGGAAACAATGAGCAGTTCTTC
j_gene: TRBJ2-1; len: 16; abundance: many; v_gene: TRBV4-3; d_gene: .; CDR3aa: CASSRLRLSSYNEQFF; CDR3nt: TGCGCCAGCAGCCGCCTACGGTTAAGCTCCTACAATGAGCAGTTCTTC
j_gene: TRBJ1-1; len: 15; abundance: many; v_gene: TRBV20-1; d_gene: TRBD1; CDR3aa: CSARVLDRDFTEAFF; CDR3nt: TGCAGTGCTAGAGTTCTGGACAGGGACTTCACTGAAGCTTTCTTT
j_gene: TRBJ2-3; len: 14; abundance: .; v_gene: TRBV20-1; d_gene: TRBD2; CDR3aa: CSVGGLGLTDTQYF; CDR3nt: TGCAGTGTCGGAGGACTAGGCCTCACAGATACGCAGTATTTT
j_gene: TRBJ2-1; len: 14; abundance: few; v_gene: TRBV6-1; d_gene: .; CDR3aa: CASSQGTGLGEQFF; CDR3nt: TGTGCCAGCAGTCAAGGAACAGGGCTGGGGGAGCAGTTCTTC
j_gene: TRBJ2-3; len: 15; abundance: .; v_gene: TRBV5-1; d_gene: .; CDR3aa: CASSLGVGGPDTQYF; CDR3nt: TGCGCCAGCAGCTTGGGGGTCGGGGGCCCAGATACGCAGTATTTT
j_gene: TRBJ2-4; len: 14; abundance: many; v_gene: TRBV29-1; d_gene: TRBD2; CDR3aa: CSAARGLAENIQYF; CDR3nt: TGCAGCGCTGCGCGGGGACTAGCAGAAAACATTCAGTACTTC
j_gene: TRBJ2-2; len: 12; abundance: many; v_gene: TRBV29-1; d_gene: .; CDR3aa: CSVGENTGELFF; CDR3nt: TGCAGCGTTGGGGAGAACACCGGGGAGCTGTTTTTT
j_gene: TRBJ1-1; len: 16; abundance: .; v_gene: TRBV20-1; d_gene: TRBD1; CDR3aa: CSARAGPGGFWSEAFF; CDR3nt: TGCAGTGCTAGAGCAGGGCCAGGGGGCTTCTGGTCTGAAGCTTTCTTT
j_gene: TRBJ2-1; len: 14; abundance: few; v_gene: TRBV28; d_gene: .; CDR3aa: CASSGGSRINEQFF; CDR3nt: TGTGCCAGCAGTGGGGGGAGTAGGATCAATGAGCAGTTCTTC
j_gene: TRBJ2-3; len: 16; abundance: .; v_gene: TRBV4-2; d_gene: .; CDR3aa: CASSQEEAPRTDTQYF; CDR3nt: TGTGCCAGCAGCCAAGAAGAGGCACCGAGGACAGATACGCAGTATTTT
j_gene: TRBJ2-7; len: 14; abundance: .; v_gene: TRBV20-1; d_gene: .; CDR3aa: CSARDGTTKYEQYF; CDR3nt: TGCAGTGCTAGGGACGGGACCACCAAGTACGAGCAGTACTTC
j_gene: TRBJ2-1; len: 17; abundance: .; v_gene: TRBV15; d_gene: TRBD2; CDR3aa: CATSRDRLAGINEVQFF; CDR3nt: TGTGCCACCAGCAGAGATAGACTAGCGGGAATCAATGAGGTTCAGTTCTTC
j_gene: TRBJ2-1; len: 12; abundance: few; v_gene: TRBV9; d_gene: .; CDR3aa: CASSDSSNEQFF; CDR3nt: TGTGCCAGCAGCGATTCCAGCAATGAGCAGTTCTTC
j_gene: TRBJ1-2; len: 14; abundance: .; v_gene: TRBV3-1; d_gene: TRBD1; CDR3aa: CASSEIRGDYGYTF; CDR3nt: TGTGCCAGCAGCGAGATCAGGGGGGACTATGGCTACACCTTC
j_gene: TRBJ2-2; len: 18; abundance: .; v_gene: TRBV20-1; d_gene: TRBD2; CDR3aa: CSARDYLAGVANTGELFF; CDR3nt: TGCAGTGCTAGAGATTATCTAGCGGGGGTCGCGAACACCGGGGAGCTGTTTTTT
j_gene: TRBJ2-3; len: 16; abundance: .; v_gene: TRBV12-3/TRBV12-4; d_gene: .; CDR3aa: CASSLGRGQGGDTQYF; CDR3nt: TGTGCCAGCAGTTTGGGTCGTGGGCAAGGAGGCGATACGCAGTATTTT
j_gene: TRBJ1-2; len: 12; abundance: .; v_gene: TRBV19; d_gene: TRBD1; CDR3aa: CAGEGQGYGYTF; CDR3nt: TGTGCCGGAGAGGGACAGGGGTATGGCTACACCTTC
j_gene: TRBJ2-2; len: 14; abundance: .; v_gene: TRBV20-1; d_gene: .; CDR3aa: CSALRIANTGELFF; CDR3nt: TGCAGTGCTCTAAGGATTGCCAACACCGGGGAGCTGTTTTTT
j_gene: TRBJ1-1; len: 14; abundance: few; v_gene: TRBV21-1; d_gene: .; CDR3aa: CASSKQWGTLGAFF; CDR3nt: TGTGCCAGCAGCAAACAATGGGGGACATTGGGGGCTTTCTTT
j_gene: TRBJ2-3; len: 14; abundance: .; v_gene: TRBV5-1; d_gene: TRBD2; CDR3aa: CASEAGANTDTQYF; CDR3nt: TGCGCCAGCGAAGCGGGGGCCAACACAGATACGCAGTATTTT
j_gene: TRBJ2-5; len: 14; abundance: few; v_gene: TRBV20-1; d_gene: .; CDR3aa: CSARRASPQETQYF; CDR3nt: TGCAGTGCTAGAAGGGCTAGTCCCCAAGAGACCCAGTACTTC
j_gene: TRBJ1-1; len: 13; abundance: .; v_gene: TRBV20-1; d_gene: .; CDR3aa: CSAETAKNTEAFF; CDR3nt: TGCAGTGCTGAGACCGCTAAGAACACTGAAGCTTTCTTT
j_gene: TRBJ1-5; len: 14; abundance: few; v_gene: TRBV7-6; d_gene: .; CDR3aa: CASRPLPADQPQHF; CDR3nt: TGTGCCAGCAGACCTCTCCCCGCGGATCAGCCCCAGCATTTT
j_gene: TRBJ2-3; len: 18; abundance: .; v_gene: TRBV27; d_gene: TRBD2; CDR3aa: CASSIRLAGAPSTDTQYF; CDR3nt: TGTGCCAGCAGTATTAGACTAGCGGGGGCTCCTAGCACAGATACGCAGTATTTT
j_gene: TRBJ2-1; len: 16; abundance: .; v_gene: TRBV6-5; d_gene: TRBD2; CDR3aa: CASSSIAGGLYNEQFF; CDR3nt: TGTGCCAGCAGTTCGATAGCGGGAGGGTTGTACAATGAGCAGTTCTTC
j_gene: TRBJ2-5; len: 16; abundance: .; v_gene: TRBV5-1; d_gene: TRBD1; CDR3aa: CASSYPTAGGKETQYF; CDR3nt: TGCGCCAGCAGCTATCCTACAGCAGGGGGCAAGGAGACCCAGTACTTC
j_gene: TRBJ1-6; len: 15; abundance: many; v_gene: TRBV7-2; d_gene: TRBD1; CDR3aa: CASSKDRDPNSPLHF; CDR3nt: TGTGCCAGCAGTAAGGACAGGGATCCTAATTCACCCCTCCACTTT
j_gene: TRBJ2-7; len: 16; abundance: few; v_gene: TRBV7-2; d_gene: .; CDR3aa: CASSLGMGGFLYEQYF; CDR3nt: TGTGCCAGCAGCTTAGGGATGGGAGGCTTTTTGTACGAGCAGTACTTC
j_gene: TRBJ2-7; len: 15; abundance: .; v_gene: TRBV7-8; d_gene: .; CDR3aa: CASSLRSSLTYEQYF; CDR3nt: TGTGCCAGCAGCTTAAGGTCTTCGCTTACCTACGAGCAGTACTTC
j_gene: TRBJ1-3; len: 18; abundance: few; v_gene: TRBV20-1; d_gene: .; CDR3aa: CSASHSTSWVDTGNTIYF; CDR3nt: TGCAGTGCTAGCCACTCGACCTCTTGGGTTGATACTGGAAACACCATATATTTT
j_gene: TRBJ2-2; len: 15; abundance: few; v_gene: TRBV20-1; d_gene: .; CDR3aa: CSARMPGAPTGELFF; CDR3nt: TGCAGTGCGAGAATGCCGGGAGCTCCCACCGGGGAGCTGTTTTTT
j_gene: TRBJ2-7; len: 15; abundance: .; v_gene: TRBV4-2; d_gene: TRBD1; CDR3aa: CASSQQWTGSYEQYF; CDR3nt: TGTGCCAGCAGCCAACAATGGACAGGGAGCTACGAGCAGTACTTC
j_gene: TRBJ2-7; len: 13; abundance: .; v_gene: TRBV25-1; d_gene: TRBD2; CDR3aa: CASRGDATYEQYF; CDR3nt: TGTGCGAGCCGGGGGGACGCTACCTACGAGCAGTACTTC
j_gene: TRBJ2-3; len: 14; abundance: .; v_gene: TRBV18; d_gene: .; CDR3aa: CASSPVGEADTQYF; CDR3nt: TGTGCCAGCTCACCAGTGGGAGAGGCAGATACGCAGTATTTT
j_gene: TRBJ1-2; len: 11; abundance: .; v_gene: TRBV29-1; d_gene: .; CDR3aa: CSGQKNFGYTF; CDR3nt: TGCAGCGGCCAGAAAAACTTTGGCTACACCTTC
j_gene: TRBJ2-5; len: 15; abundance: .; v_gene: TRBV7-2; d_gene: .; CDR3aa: CASRPEKTVQETQYF; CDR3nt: TGTGCCAGCAGGCCAGAAAAGACAGTCCAAGAGACCCAGTACTTC
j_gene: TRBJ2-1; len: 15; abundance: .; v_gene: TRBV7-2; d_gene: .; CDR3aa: CASSLGTRQINEQFF; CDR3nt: TGTGCCAGCAGCTTAGGTACCAGACAGATAAATGAGCAGTTCTTC
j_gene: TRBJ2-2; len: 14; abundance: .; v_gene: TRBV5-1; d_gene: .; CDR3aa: CASSLLRLAGELFF; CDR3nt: TGCGCCAGCAGCTTGCTGCGGTTGGCCGGGGAGCTGTTTTTT
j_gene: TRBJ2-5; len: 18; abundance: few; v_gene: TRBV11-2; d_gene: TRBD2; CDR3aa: CASSLIAGGHGFRETQYF; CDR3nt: TGTGCCAGCAGCCTAATAGCGGGGGGGCATGGTTTTCGAGAGACCCAGTACTTC
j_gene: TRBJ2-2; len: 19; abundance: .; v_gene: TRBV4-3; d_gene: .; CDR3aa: CASSQVRPDTRANTGELFF; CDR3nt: TGCGCCAGCAGCCAAGTTCGCCCGGATACGCGGGCTAACACCGGGGAGCTGTTTTTT
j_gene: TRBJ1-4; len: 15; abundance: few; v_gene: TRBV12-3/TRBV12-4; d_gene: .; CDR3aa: CASSLWGREREKLFF; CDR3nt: TGTGCCAGCAGTTTATGGGGGCGGGAACGGGAAAAACTGTTTTTT
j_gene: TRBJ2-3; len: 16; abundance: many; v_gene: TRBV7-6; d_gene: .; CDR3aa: CASSLGQGFRTDTQYF; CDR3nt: TGTGCCAGCAGCTTAGGGCAGGGGTTTCGCACAGATACGCAGTATTTT
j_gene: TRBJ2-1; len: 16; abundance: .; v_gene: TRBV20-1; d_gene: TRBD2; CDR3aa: CSAPKGTISWYNEQFF; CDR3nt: TGCAGTGCTCCGAAAGGGACTATCTCGTGGTACAATGAGCAGTTCTTC
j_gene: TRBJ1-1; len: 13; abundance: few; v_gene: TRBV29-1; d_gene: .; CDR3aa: CSVEPNPNTEAFF; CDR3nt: TGCAGCGTTGAACCAAATCCGAACACTGAAGCTTTCTTT
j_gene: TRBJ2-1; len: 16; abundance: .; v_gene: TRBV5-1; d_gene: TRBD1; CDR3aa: CASSWGSGQGADEQFF; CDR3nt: TGCGCCAGCAGCTGGGGGTCGGGACAGGGAGCAGATGAGCAGTTCTTC
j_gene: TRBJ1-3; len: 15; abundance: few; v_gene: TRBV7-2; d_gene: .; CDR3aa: CASRSSRVQANTIYF; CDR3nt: TGTGCCAGCAGGTCCAGCAGGGTTCAGGCTAACACCATATATTTT